This T cell receptor beta chain comes out of a study of PD-1 blockade in classical Hodgkin lymphoma. General study results and limits: Complete responders entered with baseline diversity on par with newly diagnosed patients, the results showed. Repertoire difference causes, possibly disease activity or prior therapy, remain undefined.

There was relapse after autologous stem cell transplantation in every patient, and there was variation in brentuximab vedotin exposure. Classification of best responses gave complete response, partial response or progressive disease. To note about this clone: Its antigen is undetermined.

Assay used: immunoSEQ multiplex PCR; TCRdb lists only in-frame clones, some missing. The sample records 42,000 or so clones, 85% to 90% being singletons. With 4 bases clipped from V and 7 bases from J, the junction kept 17 bases outside the gene matches. Looked up from germline, CDR1 is MNHEY and CDR2 is SMNVEV (reference sequence). This CDR3 comprises 18 residues. The TCR sequence derives from a human donor with classical Hodgkin lymphoma. Source: peripheral blood mononuclear cells (PBMCs), taken before the second cycle of nivolumab. The chain recombines TRBV27 with TRBJ2-1, with TRBD1 identical over 9 bases. CDR3 coding DNA: TGTGCCAGCAGTTCGACCATACCTAACAGGGGGCGCAGGAATGAGCAGTTCTTC. The encoded protein is CASSSTIPNRGRRNEQFF.